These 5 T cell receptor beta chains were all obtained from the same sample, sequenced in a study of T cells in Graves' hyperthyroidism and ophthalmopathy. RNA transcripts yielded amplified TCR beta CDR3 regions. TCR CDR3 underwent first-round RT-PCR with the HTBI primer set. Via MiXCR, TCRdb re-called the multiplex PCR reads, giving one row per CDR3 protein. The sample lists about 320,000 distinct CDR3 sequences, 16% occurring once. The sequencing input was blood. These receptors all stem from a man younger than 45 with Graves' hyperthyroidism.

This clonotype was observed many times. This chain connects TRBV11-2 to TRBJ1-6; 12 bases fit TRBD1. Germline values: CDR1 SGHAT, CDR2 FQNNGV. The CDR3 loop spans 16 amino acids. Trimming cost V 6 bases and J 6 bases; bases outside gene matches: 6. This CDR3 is CASRPGTGGTNSPLHF. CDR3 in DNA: TGTGCCAGCAGGCCCGGGACAGGGGGCACTAATTCACCCCTCCACTTT. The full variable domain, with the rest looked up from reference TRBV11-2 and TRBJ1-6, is EAGVAQSPRYKIIEKRQSVAFWCNPISGHATLYWYQQILGQGPKLLIQFQNNGVVDDSQLPKDRFSAERLKGVDSTLKIQPAKLEDSAVYLCASRPGTGGTNSPLHFGNGTRLTVT.

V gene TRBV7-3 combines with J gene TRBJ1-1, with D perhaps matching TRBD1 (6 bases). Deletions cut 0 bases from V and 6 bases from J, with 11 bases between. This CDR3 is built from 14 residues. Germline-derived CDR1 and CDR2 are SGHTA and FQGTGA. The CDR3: CASSLTPGAAEAFF. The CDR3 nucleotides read TGTGCCAGCAGCTTAACTCCAGGGGCCGCTGAAGCTTTCTTT.

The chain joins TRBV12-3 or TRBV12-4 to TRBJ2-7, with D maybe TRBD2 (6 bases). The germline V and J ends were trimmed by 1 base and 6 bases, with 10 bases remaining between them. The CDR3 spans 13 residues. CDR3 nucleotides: TGTGCCAGCAGTTTAGTAGGGAGGAGCGAGCAGTACTTC. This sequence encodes CASSLVGRSEQYF.

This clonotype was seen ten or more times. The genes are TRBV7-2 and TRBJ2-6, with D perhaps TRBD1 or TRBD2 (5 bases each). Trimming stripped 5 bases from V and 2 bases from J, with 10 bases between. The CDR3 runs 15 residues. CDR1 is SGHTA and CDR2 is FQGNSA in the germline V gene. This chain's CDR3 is CASSQGPTGANVLTF. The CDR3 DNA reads TGTGCCAGCAGCCAGGGACCGACTGGGGCCAACGTCCTGACTTTC.

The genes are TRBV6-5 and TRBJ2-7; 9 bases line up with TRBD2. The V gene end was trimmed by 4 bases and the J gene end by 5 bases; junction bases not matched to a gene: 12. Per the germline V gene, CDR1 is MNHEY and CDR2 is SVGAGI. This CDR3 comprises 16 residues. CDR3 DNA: TGTGCCAGCAGTTCTGCCCTTAGCGGGAGAGGAGACGAGCAGTACTTC. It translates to CASSSALSGRGDEQYF.